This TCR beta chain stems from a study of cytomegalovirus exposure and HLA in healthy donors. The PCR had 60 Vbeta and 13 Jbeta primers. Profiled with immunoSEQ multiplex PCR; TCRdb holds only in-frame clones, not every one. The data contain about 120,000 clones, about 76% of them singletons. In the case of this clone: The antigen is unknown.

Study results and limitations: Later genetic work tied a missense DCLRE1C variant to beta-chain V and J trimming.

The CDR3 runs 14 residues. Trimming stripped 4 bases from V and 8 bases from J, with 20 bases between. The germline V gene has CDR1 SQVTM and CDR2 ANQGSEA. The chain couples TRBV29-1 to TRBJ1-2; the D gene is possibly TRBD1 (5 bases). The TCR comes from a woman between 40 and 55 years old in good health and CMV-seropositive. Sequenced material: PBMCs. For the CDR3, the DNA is TGCAGCGTTGTCCCCCTTGCCCCCCAGGGCGGCTACACCTTC. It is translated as CSVVPLAPQGGYTF.